This T cell receptor beta chain was found in a study of memory CD4+ T cells and cytomegalovirus serostatus. The assay was immunoSEQ multiplex PCR, and TCRdb's table has in-frame clones only and misses some. The sample includes 50,000 or so clones, 82% of them seen just once. The sort gate was single viable CD3+CD4+CD8-CD45RO+ cells for memory CD4+ T cells. After thawing, CD4+ T cells were positively selected. Trimming at V came to 2 bases and at J to 10 bases, leaving 10 bases not matched to a gene. The CDR3 length is 16 residues. In germline, CDR1 is WSHSY, CDR2 SAAADI. This chain links TRBV10-2 with TRBJ2-1, with 11 bases aligning to TRBD1. Sequencing was carried out using memory CD4+ T cells from blood. This clonotype originated in an adult in good health and CMV-seronegative. CDR3 amino acids: CASSEIRTGGAGEQFF. The CDR3, as DNA: TGCGCCAGCAGTGAGATACGGACAGGGGGCGCGGGAGAGCAGTTCTTC.